This TCR beta chain was identified in a study of T cell changes during pregnancy in multiple sclerosis. Some clones are missing from TCRdb's copy, which holds only in-frame ones; the method was immunoSEQ multiplex PCR. The table includes fewer than 85,000 clones, roughly 93% detected once. The clonotype originates from a female donor with multiple sclerosis, enrolled in a pregnancy study. Material: peripheral blood, obtained in the third trimester of pregnancy.

The CDR3 is CASSPDTRDRGDTQYF. The DNA of the CDR3 is TGTGCCAGCAGCCCTGATACCCGGGACAGGGGTGATACGCAGTATTTT. The chain recombines TRBV7-6 with TRBJ2-3; 10 positions match TRBD1. J was trimmed by 6 bases and V by 5 bases; bases with no gene match: 11. Germline V gene lookup returns CDR1 SGHVS and CDR2 FNYEAQ. The CDR3 extends over 16 amino acids.